These 21 T cell receptor beta chains originate from one sample sequenced in a study of T cells in Graves' hyperthyroidism and ophthalmopathy. Researchers took RNA transcripts and amplified the TCR beta CDR3 regions from them. HTBI primers were used for first-round RT-PCR of the TCR CDR3. MiXCR was run by TCRdb on the multiplex PCR reads, yielding one entry per CDR3 protein. The data contain about 480,000 distinct CDR3 sequences, around an eighth of them singletons. Sequenced material: blood. These receptors originate from a woman between 18 and 30 years old with Graves' hyperthyroidism.

Of note for this clonotype: A junction boundary mismatches the germline segment, possibly from a read error. This chain joins TRBV7-3 and TRBJ2-1; 10 nucleotides line up with TRBD2. The CDR3 length is 13 residues. Germline CDR1 reads SGHTA; CDR2 reads FQGTGA. The CDR3 DNA sequence: TGTGCCAGCAGTGAAGAGGGACTAGCGCGTGGGGTCTTC. Translated, it gives CASSEEGLARGVF.

The J gene is TRBJ1-1, the V gene TRBV20-1; TRBD1 aligns across 8 bases. The germline V gene has CDR1 DFQATT and CDR2 SNEGSKA (reference sequence). CDR3 size: 14 residues. With V trimmed by 5 bases and J by 3 bases, 8 bases remained unmatched. CDR3 amino acids: CSAATDREDTEAFF. CDR3 nucleotide sequence: TGCAGTGCTGCCACGGACAGGGAGGACACTGAAGCTTTCTTT.

This clonotype was seen just once. The rearrangement uses TRBV28 and TRBJ1-2; 7 nucleotides match TRBD1. Germline CDR1 and CDR2: MDHEN and SYDVKM. This CDR3 contains 14 residues. V lost 6 bases to trimming and J lost 4 bases; unmatched junction nucleotides: 8. The CDR3 DNA follows: TGTGCCAGCAGAAGCGGACAGGCCCTCTATGGCTACACCTTC. It specifies CASRSGQALYGYTF.

This clonotype came up once. This chain links TRBV12-3 or TRBV12-4 with TRBJ2-5; D may be TRBD2 (6 bases). The V end lost 6 bases, the J end lost 12 bases, and 29 bases lay between the germline ends. This CDR3 spans 16 amino acids. DNA for the CDR3: TGTGCCAGCAGCCAAGATCGCAGCGGGCGGCGGGCAATGGAGTACTTC. Translation: CASSQDRSGRRAMEYF.

This rearrangement joins TRBV5-1 to TRBJ2-7, with 11 bases aligning to TRBD2. The CDR3 is 14 amino acids. Trimming removed 2 bases from V and 5 bases from J; junction bases left unmatched: 3. Germline CDR1 is SGHRS and CDR2 is YFSETQ. The CDR3 protein is CASSFSGRVDEQYF. DNA of the CDR3: TGCGCCAGCAGCTTTAGCGGGAGGGTAGACGAGCAGTACTTC.

This clonotype was seen many times. V is TRBV28 and J is TRBJ2-2; 12 nucleotides align to TRBD2. This CDR3 contains 16 residues. Germline V gene sequence: CDR1 MDHEN, CDR2 SYDVKM. With 8 bases clipped from V and 3 bases from J, the junction kept 7 bases outside the gene matches. The CDR3 here is CASGLLAGGHTGELFF. Here the CDR3 DNA reads TGTGCCAGCGGCCTTCTAGCGGGAGGGCACACCGGGGAGCTGTTTTTT.

The rearrangement links TRBV5-1 to TRBJ1-2, with a tentative D call TRBD1 (5 bases). Germline-derived CDR1 and CDR2 are SGHRS and YFSETQ. V was trimmed by 4 bases and J by 8 bases, leaving 24 bases between them. The CDR3 has 16 amino acids. CDR3 region: CASSSIPGTGVRGYTF. In nucleotides, the CDR3 is TGCGCCAGCAGCAGTATTCCCGGGACGGGGGTGAGGGGCTACACCTTC. Together with reference TRBV5-1 and TRBJ1-2, the CDR3 gives the full variable domain: KAGVTQTPRYLIKTRGQQVTLSCSPISGHRSVSWYQQTPGQGLQFLFEYFSETQRNKGNFPGRFSGRQFSNSRSEMNVSTLELGDSALYLCASSSIPGTGVRGYTFGSGTRLTVV.

The chain combines TRBV29-1 with TRBJ2-1; D possibly corresponds to TRBD2 (5 bases). Germline CDR1 reads SQVTM; CDR2 reads ANQGSEA. Trimming stripped 5 bases from V and 9 bases from J, with 14 bases between. CDR3 length: 12 residues. CDR3 nucleotide sequence: TGCAGCGTTCCTACATCGAGGGTTGAGCAGTTCTTC. This codes for CSVPTSRVEQFF.

Worth noting for this clonotype: A junction boundary mismatches the germline segment, possibly from a read error. The chain employs TRBV7-6 and TRBJ1-4, with 9 bases identical to TRBD1. The germline V gene has CDR1 SGHVS and CDR2 FNYEAQ. There are 15 residues in the CDR3. The CDR3 region is CASSLGTGPHEKLFF. In DNA form, the CDR3 reads TGCGCCAGCAGCTTAGGGACAGGGCCGCATGAAAAACTGTTTTTT.

In its sample, this clonotype was seen many times. CDR3 in DNA: TGTGCCAGCAACCCTGCGAGGGGGTTGATGTATAGTCAGCCCCAGCATTTT. Its protein product is CASNPARGLMYSQPQHF. The chain carries TRBV12-3 or TRBV12-4 and TRBJ1-5; D may be TRBD1 (6 bases). The germline V and J ends were trimmed by 7 bases and 6 bases, with 25 bases remaining between them. The CDR3 is made up of 17 amino acids.

The sample holds many counts of this clonotype. This sequence joins TRBV14 and TRBJ2-1; 8 nucleotides agree with TRBD2. CDR3 size: 16 residues. From germline, CDR1 is SGHDN and CDR2 FVKESK. With 4 bases clipped from V and 7 bases from J, the junction kept 12 bases outside the gene matches. The CDR3 here is CASSPGSAGGRNEQFF. The CDR3 coding sequence is TGTGCCAGCAGCCCGGGGAGCGCGGGAGGTAGAAATGAGCAGTTCTTC.

The chain recombines TRBV19 with TRBJ1-1, with 7 nucleotides matching TRBD1. Unmatched junction bases numbered 4, after V lost 9 bases and J lost 6 bases. Germline assignment: CDR1 LNHDA and CDR2 SQIVND (reference sequence). CDR3 length: 11 amino acids. The CDR3 spells CASFRGPEAFF. In nucleotides, the CDR3 is TGTGCCAGCTTTAGGGGGCCTGAAGCTTTCTTT.

The rearrangement joins TRBV7-3 to TRBJ1-4; tentatively, D is TRBD1 (5 bases). Germline CDR1 is SGHTA and CDR2 is FQGTGA. The V end was cut by 3 bases, the J end by 1 base, with 6 bases between. CDR3 length equals 14 residues. The CDR3 protein is CASSFDRTNEKLFF. DNA of the CDR3: TGTGCCAGCAGCTTCGACAGAACTAATGAAAAACTGTTTTTT.

The chain combines TRBV29-1 with TRBJ1-3; D call uncertain. This CDR3 region has 13 residues. V lost 4 bases to trimming and J lost 8 bases, with 15 bases between them. Germline-derived CDR1 and CDR2 are SQVTM and ANQGSEA. CDR3 bases: TGCAGCGTTGTCCCCACGCACGGGGACACCATATATTTT. Encoded protein: CSVVPTHGDTIYF. The full variable domain, completed using reference TRBV29-1 and TRBJ1-3, is SAVISQKPSRDICQRGTSLTIQCQVDSQVTMMFWYRQQPGQSLTLIATANQGSEATYESGFVIDKFPISRPNLTFSTLTVSNMSPEDSSIYLCSVVPTHGDTIYFGEGSWLTVV.

This clonotype occurred many times. The V call is TRBV12-3 or TRBV12-4, the J call TRBJ2-3; the match to TRBD2 covers 11 bases. The length of the CDR3 is 15 residues. V was pared by 5 bases and J by 4 bases, with 5 bases of the junction left unmatched. The CDR3 loop is CASSLSGGGADTQYF. The CDR3 region has the DNA TGTGCCAGCAGTCTTAGCGGGGGGGGGGCAGATACGCAGTATTTT.

This clonotype was counted between two and nine times. CDR3 sequence reads: CASSLVKGHSPLHF. The CDR3 coding sequence is TGTGCCAGCAGCTTAGTAAAGGGTCATTCACCCCTCCACTTT. The chain uses TRBV7-2 and TRBJ1-6; the D is unclear. V was shortened by 1 base and J by 8 bases, with 9 bases between the two germline ends. This CDR3 spans 14 amino acids. The germline gives CDR1 SGHTA, CDR2 FQGNSA. The complete variable domain, with remaining parts taken from reference TRBV7-2 and TRBJ1-6, reads GAGVSQSPSNKVTEKGKDVELRCDPISGHTALYWYRQSLGQGLEFLIYFQGNSAPDKSGLPSDRFSAERTGGSVSTLTIQRTQQEDSAVYLCASSLVKGHSPLHFGNGTRLTVT.

This clonotype occurred many times. This chain connects TRBV5-5 to TRBJ2-3; D is possibly TRBD1 (6 bases). V gave up 4 bases and J gave up 6 bases, with 21 bases separating them. The CDR3 sequence is 16 residues long. Germline V gene sequence: CDR1 SGHKS, CDR2 YYEKEE (reference sequence). CDR3 DNA sequence: TGTGCCAGCAGCATCGGGACAAATCTTCTCTGGGATACGCAGTATTTT. This translates into CASSIGTNLLWDTQYF.

The sample holds many counts of this clonotype. The chain uses TRBV30 and TRBJ2-3; D perhaps matches TRBD2 (6 bases). Germline CDR1 reads GTSNPN; CDR2 reads SVGIG (reference sequence). The ends were cut back, 5 bases at V and 4 bases at J, with 16 bases in the middle. The CDR3 contains 14 residues. CDR3 nucleotide sequence: TGTGCCTGGCCGGGACTTGGGAAAGCAGATACGCAGTATTTT. Protein sequence: CAWPGLGKADTQYF.

This clonotype has ten or more counts. The V gene is TRBV12-3 or TRBV12-4, the J gene TRBJ2-5, with 8 bases that match TRBD2. CDR3 length equals 14 residues. The trim removed 4 bases at V and 4 bases at J, leaving 5 bases unmatched. The CDR3 is CASSSSSGRETQYF. CDR3 nucleotides: TGTGCCAGCAGTTCTTCTAGCGGGCGAGAGACCCAGTACTTC.

V is TRBV9 and J is TRBJ1-6, with TRBD1 identical over 8 bases. CDR3 length: 17 residues. Germline trimming cut 4 bases from V and 1 base from J; bases unmatched to any gene: 7. Germline V lookup: CDR1 SGDLS, CDR2 YYNGEE. The CDR3 nucleotides are TGTGCCAGCAGCACCCTCGACAGGGGTTCCTATAATTCACCCCTCCACTTT. This sequence encodes CASSTLDRGSYNSPLHF.

This clonotype was found many times. The chain employs TRBV6-1 and TRBJ2-5; D is perhaps TRBD2 (6 bases). The CDR3 has 16 amino acids. The ends were cut back, 2 bases at V and 1 base at J, with 14 bases in the middle. Germline V gene data show CDR1 as MNHNS and CDR2 as SASEGT. In DNA form, the CDR3 reads TGTGCCAGCAGTGAATGGGGGAGCGGGCTCCAAGAGACCCAGTACTTC. It yields the protein CASSEWGSGLQETQYF.